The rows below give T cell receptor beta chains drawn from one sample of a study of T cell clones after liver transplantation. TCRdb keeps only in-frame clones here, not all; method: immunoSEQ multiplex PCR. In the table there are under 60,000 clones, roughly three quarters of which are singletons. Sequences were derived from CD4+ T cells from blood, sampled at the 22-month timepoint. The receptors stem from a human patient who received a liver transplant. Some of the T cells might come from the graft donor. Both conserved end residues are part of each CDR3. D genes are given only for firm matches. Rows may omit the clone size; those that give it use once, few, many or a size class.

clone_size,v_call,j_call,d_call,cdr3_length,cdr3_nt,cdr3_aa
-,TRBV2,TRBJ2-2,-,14,TGTGCCAGCAGAGAGACACCGAACACCGGGGAGCTGTTTTTT,CASRETPNTGELFF
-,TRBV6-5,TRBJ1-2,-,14,TGTGCCAGCAGTTATGGACGGGCGGAATATGGCTACACCTTC,CASSYGRAEYGYTF
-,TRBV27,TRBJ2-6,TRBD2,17,TGTGCCAGCAGTCCCCACCGCGGGAGTGCTGGGGCCAACGTCCTGACTTTC,CASSPHRGSAGANVLTF
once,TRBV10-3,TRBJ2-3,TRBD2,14,TGTGCCATCAGCGGGACTAGCGCCGCAGATACGCAGTATTTT,CAISGTSAADTQYF
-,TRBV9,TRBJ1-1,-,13,TGTGCCAGCAGCCCCTACAGGGACACTGAAGCTTTCTTT,CASSPYRDTEAFF
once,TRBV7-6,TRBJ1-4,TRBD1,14,TGTGCCAGCAGCTTAAACAGGGGGAATGAAAAACTGTTTTTT,CASSLNRGNEKLFF
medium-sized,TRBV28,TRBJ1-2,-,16,TGTGCCAGCAGTTTCCCCCCAGGTGAAGGCCCCTTAGGCTACACCTTC,CASSFPPGEGPLGYTF
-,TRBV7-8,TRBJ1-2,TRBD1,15,TGTGCCAGCAGCTTAGAGGGGGCTCTGGGCTATGGCTACACCTTC,CASSLEGALGYGYTF
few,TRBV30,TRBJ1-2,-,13,TGTGCCTGGACCCTTAAAGGGGGCTATGGCTACACCTTC,CAWTLKGGYGYTF
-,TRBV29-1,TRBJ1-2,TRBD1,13,TGCAGCGGGGGGACGGACAGGGCTTATGGCTACACCTTC,CSGGTDRAYGYTF
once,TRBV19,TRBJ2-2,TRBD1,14,TGTGCCAGTAGTCCAGGGGGTGGCACCGGGGAGCTGTTTTTT,CASSPGGGTGELFF
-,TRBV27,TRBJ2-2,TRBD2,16,TGTGCCAGCAGTTTAGGACTAGCGGGGGGTGCCGGGGAGCTGTTTTTT,CASSLGLAGGAGELFF
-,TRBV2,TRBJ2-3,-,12,TGTGCCAGCCTCCTCTACACAGATACGCAGTATTTT,CASLLYTDTQYF
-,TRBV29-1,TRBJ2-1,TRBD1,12,TGCAGCGCGGGACAGAGTAACAATGAGCAGTTCTTC,CSAGQSNNEQFF
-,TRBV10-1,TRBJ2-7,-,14,TGCGCCAGCAGTGAGTCAGGGCGTGAGGGCGAGCAGTACTTC,CASSESGREGEQYF
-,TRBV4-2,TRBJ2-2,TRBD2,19,TGTGCCAGCAGCCAAGTTGGGCGGGGGGGCTCCCCCGGGACCGGGGAGCTGTTTTTT,CASSQVGRGGSPGTGELFF
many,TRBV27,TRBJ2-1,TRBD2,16,TGTGCCAGCAGTGCGACTAGCGGGGGGACCTACAATGAGCAGTTCTTC,CASSATSGGTYNEQFF
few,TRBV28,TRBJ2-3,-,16,TGTGCCAGCAGTTTGAAGGGGCTTCGTCGCACAGATACGCAGTATTTT,CASSLKGLRRTDTQYF
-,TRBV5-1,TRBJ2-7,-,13,TGCGCCAGCAGCTTCTCAGGTTCGGGAGAGCAGTACTTC,CASSFSGSGEQYF
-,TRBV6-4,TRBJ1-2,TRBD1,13,TGTGCCAGCAGCCAGGGGGCTAACTATGGCTACACCTTC,CASSQGANYGYTF
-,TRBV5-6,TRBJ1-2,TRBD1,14,TGTGCCAGCAGCTACCGGACAGGGAAGGCTGGCTACACCTTC,CASSYRTGKAGYTF
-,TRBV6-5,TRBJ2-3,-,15,TGTGCCAGCAGTAGAGGGACATCGAGCACAGATACGCAGTATTTT,CASSRGTSSTDTQYF
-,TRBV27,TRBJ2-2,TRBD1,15,TGTGCCAGCAACCAGGGGGATTCGAACACCGGGGAGCTGTTTTTT,CASNQGDSNTGELFF
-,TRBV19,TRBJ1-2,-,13,TGTGCCAGTAGTGAGGGCGCCGACTATGGCTACACCTTC,CASSEGADYGYTF
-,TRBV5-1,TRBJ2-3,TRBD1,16,TGCGCCAGCAGCTCTACCGGGACAGGGAGTACAGATACGCAGTATTTT,CASSSTGTGSTDTQYF
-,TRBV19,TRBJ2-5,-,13,TGTGCCAGTAGTATTTCCCGGCAAGAGACCCAGTACTTC,CASSISRQETQYF
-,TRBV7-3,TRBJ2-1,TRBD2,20,TGTGCCAGCAGCTTAGTCCGGGCTAGCGGGGGTCGGAGCTCCTACAATGAGCAGTTCTTC,CASSLVRASGGRSSYNEQFF
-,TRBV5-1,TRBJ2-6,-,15,TGCGCCAGCAGCGGGCTAGCTACTAGGGCCAACGTCCTGACTTTC,CASSGLATRANVLTF
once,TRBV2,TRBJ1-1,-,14,TGTGCCAGCAGACTACTCGACAGTAACACTGAAGCTTTCTTT,CASRLLDSNTEAFF